This T cell receptor beta chain was retrieved from a study of blood T cells in healthy people across ages. Study-level findings and limits: Strong correlation was found linking TCR beta diversity to naive T cell percentage.

The use of a sample-barcoded 5' primer and a J-beta primer mix characterized a second PCR of about 6 to 11 cycles. MiXCR was run by TCRdb on the 5' RACE reads, yielding one entry per CDR3 protein. The table includes 270,000 or so distinct CDR3 sequences, around 27% detected once. V was shortened by 5 bases and J by 4 bases, with 11 bases between the two germline ends. Germline CDR1 reads SGHTA; CDR2 reads FQGTGA. This CDR3 has 13 amino acids. With respect to this clonotype: Antigen: not known.

The chain links TRBV7-3 to TRBJ1-2; D gene ambiguous. This sequence was found in a woman aged 70-85 years in good health. The sample consisted of blood. The DNA for the CDR3 is TGTGCCAGCAGCGTTGGGCCAAGCTATGGCTACACCTTC. It encodes CASSVGPSYGYTF.